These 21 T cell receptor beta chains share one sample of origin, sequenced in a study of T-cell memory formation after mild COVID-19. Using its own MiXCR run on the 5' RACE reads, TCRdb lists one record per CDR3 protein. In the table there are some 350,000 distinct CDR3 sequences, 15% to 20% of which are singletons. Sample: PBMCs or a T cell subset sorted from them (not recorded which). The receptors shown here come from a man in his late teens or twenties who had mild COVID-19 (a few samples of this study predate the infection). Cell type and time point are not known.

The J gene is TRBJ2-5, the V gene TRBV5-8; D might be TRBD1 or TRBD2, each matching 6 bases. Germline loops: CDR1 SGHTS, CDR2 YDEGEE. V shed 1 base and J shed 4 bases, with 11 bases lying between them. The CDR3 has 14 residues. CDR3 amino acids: CASSLPRGPETQYF. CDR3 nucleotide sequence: TGTGCCAGCAGCTTGCCCCGGGGGCCAGAGACCCAGTACTTC. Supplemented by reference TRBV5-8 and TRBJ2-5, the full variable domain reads EAGVTQSPTHLIKTRGQQATLRCSPISGHTSVYWYQQALGLGLQFLLWYDEGEERNRGNFPPRFSGRQFPNYSSELNVNALELEDSALYLCASSLPRGPETQYFGPGTRLLVL.

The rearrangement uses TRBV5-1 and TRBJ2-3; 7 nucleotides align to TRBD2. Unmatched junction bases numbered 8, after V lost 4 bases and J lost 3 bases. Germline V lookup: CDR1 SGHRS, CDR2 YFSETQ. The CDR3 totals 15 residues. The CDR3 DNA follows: TGCGCCAGCAGCACGAGCGGGGCGGGAACAGATACGCAGTATTTT. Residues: CASSTSGAGTDTQYF.

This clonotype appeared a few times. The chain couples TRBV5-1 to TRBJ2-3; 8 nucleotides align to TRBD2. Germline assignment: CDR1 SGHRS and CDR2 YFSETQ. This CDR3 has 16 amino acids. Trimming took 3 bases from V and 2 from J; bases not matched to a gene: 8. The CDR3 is CASSYGTAGVTDTQYF. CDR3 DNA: TGCGCCAGCAGCTACGGCACAGCGGGGGTCACAGATACGCAGTATTTT.

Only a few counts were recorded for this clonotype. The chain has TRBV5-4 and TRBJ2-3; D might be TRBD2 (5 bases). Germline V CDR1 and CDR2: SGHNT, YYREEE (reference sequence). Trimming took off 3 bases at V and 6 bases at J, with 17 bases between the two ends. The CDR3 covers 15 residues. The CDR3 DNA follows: TGTGCCAGCAGCTCTCCTTTTACGGCGGGCGATACGCAGTATTTT. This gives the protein CASSSPFTAGDTQYF.

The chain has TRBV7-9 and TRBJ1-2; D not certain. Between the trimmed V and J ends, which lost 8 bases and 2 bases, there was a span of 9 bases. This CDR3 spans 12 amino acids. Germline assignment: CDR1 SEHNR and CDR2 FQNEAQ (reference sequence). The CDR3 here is CASGQSNYGYTF. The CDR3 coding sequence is TGTGCCAGCGGTCAATCAAACTATGGCTACACCTTC.

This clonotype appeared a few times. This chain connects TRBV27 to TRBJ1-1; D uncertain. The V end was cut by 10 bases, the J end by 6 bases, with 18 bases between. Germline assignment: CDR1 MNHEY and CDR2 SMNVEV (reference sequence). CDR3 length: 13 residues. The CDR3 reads CAIKAYLGAEAFF. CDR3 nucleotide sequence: TGTGCCATCAAAGCGTACCTAGGAGCTGAAGCTTTCTTT.

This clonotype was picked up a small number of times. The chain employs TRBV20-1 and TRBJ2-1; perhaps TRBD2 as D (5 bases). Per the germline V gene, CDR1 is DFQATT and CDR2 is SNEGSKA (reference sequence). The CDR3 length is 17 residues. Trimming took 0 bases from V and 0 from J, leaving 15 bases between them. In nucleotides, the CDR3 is TGCAGTGCTAGAGATGCGGGCGGGCAGGCCTCCTACAATGAGCAGTTCTTC. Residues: CSARDAGGQASYNEQFF.

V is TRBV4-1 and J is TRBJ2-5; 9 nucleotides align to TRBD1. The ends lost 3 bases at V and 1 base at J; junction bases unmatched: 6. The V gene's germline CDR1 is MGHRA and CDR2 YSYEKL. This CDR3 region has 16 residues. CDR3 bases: TGCGCCAGCAGCCAGGCGGTGACAGGGGGCCAAGAGACCCAGTACTTC. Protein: CASSQAVTGGQETQYF.

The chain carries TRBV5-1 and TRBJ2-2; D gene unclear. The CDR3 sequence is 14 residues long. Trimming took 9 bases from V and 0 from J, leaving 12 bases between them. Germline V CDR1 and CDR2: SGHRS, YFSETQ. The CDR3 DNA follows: TGCGCCACCAAGCCGACTTCGAACACCGGGGAGCTGTTTTTT. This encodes CATKPTSNTGELFF.

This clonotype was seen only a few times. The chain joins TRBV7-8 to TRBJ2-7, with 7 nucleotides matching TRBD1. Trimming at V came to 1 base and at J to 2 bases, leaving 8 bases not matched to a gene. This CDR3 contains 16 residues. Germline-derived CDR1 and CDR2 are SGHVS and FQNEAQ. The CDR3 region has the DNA TGTGCCAGCAGCTTAGGCTTAACAGGGGAACCCTACGAGCAGTACGTC. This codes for CASSLGLTGEPYEQYV.

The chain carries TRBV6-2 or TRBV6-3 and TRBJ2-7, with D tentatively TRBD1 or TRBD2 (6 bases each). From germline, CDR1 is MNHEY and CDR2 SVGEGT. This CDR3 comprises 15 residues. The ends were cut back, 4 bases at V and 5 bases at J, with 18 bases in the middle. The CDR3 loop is CASSSGVWGANEQYF. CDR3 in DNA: TGTGCCAGCAGTTCCGGGGTCTGGGGGGCTAACGAGCAGTACTTC.

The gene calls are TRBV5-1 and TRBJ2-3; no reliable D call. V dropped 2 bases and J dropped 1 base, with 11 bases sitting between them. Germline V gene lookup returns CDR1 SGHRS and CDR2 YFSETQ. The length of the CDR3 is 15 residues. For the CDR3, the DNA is TGCGCCAGCAGCTTCGGAATTATAGGCACAGATACGCAGTATTTT. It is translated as CASSFGIIGTDTQYF.

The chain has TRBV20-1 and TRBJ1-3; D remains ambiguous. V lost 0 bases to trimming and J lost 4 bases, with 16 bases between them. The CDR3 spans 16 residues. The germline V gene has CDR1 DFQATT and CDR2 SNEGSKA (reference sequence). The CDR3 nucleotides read TGCAGTGCTAGAGATTTTTCAGCGTCGCTGGGAAACACCATATATTTT. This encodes CSARDFSASLGNTIYF.

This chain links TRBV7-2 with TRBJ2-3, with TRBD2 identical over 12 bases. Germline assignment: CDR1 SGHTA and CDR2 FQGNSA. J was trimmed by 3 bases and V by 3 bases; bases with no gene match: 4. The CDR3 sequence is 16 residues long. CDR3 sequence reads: CASSFFLAGGTDTQYF. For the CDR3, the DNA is TGTGCCAGCAGCTTCTTTCTAGCGGGGGGGACAGATACGCAGTATTTT.

As DNA, the CDR3 is TGCGCCAGCAGCCGCTTGGACAGGGGGACCTACAATGAGCAGTTCTTC. Amino acids: CASSRLDRGTYNEQFF. The chain links TRBV4-1 to TRBJ2-1; 10 bases line up with TRBD1. The CDR3 contains 16 residues. V shed 4 bases and J 2 bases; nucleotides not matched to a gene: 5. The V gene's germline CDR1 is MGHRA and CDR2 YSYEKL.

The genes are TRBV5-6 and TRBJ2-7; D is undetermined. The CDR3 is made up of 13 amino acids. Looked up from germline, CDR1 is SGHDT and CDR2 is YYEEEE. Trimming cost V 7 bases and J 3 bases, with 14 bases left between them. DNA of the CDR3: TGTGCCAGCGGACCCGGGTTTAACTACGAGCAGTACGTC. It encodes CASGPGFNYEQYV.

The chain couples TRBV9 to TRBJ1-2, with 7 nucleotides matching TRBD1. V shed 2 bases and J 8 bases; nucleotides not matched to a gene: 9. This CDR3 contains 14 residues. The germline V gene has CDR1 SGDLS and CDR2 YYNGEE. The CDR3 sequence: CASSVEGRGDGYTF. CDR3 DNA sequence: TGTGCCAGCAGCGTCGAGGGCAGGGGGGACGGCTACACCTTC.

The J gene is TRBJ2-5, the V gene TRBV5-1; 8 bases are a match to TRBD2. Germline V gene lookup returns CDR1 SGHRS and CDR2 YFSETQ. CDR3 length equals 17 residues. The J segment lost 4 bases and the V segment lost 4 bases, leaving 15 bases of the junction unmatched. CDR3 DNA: TGCGCCAGCAGCCTGGGACTAGGGGGGTCGGAAGGAGAGACCCAGTACTTC. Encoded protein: CASSLGLGGSEGETQYF.

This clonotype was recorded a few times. CDR3 in amino acids: CASSFVYGEAFF. Written as DNA, the CDR3 is TGTGCCAGCAGCTTCGTCTACGGGGAAGCTTTCTTT. The V call is TRBV7-2, the J call TRBJ1-1; no clear D gene. This CDR3 contains 12 residues. Trimming stripped 3 bases from V and 8 bases from J, with 10 bases between. Germline-derived CDR1 and CDR2 are SGHTA and FQGNSA.

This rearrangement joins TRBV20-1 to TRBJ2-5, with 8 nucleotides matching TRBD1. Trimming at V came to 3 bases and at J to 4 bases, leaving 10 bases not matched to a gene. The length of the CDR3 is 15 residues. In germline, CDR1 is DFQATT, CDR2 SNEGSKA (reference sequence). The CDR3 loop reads CSARPPWTGPETQYF. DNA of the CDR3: TGCAGTGCTAGGCCCCCGTGGACAGGGCCAGAGACCCAGTACTTC.

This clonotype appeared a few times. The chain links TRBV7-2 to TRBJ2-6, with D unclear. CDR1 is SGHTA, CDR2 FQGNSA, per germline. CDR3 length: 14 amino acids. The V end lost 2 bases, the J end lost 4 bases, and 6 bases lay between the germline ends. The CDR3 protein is CASSLRLGANVLTF. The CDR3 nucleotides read TGTGCCAGCAGCTTACGGTTAGGGGCCAACGTCCTGACTTTC.